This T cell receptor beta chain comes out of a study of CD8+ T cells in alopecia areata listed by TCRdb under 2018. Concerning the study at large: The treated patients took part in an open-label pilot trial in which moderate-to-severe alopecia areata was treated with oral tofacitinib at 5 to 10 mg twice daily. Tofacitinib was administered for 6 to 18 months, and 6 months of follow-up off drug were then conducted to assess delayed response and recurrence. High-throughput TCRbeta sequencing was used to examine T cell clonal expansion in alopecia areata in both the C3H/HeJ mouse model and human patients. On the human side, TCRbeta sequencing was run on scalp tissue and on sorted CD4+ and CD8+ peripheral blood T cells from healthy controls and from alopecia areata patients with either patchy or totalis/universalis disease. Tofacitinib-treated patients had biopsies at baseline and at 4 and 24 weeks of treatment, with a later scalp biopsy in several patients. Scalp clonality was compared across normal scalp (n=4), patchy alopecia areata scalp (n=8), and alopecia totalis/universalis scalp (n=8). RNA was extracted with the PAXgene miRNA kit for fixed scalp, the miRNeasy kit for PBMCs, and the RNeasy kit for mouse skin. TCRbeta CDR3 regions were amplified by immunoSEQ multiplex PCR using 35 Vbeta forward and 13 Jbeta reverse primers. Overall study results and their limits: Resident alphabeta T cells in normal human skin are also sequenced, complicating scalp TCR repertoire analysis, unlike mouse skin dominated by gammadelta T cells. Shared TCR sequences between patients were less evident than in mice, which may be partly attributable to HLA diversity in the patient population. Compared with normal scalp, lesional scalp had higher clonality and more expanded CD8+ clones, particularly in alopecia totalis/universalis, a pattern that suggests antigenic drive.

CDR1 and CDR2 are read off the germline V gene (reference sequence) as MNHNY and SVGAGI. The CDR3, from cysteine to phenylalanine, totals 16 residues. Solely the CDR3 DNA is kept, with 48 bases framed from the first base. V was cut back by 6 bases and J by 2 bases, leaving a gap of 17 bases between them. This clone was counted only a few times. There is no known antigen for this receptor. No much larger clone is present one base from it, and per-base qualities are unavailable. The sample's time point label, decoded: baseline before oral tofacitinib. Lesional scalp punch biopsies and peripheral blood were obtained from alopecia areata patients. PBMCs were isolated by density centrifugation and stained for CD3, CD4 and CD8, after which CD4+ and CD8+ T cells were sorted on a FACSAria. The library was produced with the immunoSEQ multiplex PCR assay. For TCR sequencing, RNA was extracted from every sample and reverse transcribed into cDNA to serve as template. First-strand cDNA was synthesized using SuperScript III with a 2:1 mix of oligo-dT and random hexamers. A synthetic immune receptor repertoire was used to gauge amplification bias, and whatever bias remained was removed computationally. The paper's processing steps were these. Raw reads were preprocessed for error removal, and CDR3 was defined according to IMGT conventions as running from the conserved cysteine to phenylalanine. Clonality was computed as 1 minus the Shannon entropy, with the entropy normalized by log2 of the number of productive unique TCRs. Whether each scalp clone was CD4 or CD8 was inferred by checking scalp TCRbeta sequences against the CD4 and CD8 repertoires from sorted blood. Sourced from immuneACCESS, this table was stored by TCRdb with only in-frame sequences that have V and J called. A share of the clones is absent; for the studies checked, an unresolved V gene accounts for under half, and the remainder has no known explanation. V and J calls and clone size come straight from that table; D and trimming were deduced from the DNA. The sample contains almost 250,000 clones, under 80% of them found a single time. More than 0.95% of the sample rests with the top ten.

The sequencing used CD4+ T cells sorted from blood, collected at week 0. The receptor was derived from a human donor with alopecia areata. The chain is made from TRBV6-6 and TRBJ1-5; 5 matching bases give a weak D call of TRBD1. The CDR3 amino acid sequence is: CASSYGPDIGNQPQHF. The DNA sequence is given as TGTGCCAGCAGCTATGGTCCGGACATCGGCAATCAGCCCCAGCATTTT.